One sample yielded the 20 T cell receptor beta chains listed below, sequenced in a study of blood T cell repertoires in COVID-19. Repertoires were generated with immunoSEQ multiplex PCR, while TCRdb's copy carries only in-frame clones and drops some. Of under 200,000 clones in the sample, approximately 89% were seen once. The sample comprised peripheral blood. All receptors come from a man aged 40-49 years with active or convalescent COVID-19.

This chain connects TRBV4-1 to TRBJ1-4, with D perhaps TRBD1 (6 bases). The CDR3 has 16 residues. CDR1 MGHRA and CDR2 YSYEKL come from the germline V gene. With 3 bases removed from V and 4 bases from J, the gap between germline ends came to 15 bases. The CDR3 loop reads CASSHLPQGNNEKLFF. The CDR3, as DNA: TGCGCCAGCAGCCATCTTCCGCAGGGGAATAATGAAAAACTGTTTTTT.

The gene calls are TRBV5-5 and TRBJ1-1, with D perhaps TRBD1 (5 bases). Germline CDR1 and CDR2: SGHKS and YYEKEE (reference sequence). The V gene lost 2 bases and the J gene lost 6 bases, with 20 bases spanning the gap. This CDR3 contains 16 residues. DNA of the CDR3: TGTGCCAGCAGCTTTAGAACGGGACTGAGGGATGCTGAAGCTTTCTTT. This sequence encodes CASSFRTGLRDAEAFF.

This chain connects TRBV7-2 to TRBJ2-2; 7 bases align to TRBD1. This CDR3 is built from 15 residues. Trimming cost V 5 bases and J 1 base; bases outside gene matches: 4. Germline CDR1 is SGHTA and CDR2 is FQGNSA. CDR3 sequence reads: CASSPNRGNTGELFF. In DNA form, the CDR3 reads TGTGCCAGCAGCCCTAACAGGGGGAACACCGGGGAGCTGTTTTTT.

The rearrangement joins TRBV7-2 to TRBJ2-7; 8 bases are a match to TRBD2. CDR1 is SGHTA, CDR2 FQGNSA, per germline. The CDR3 has 16 amino acids. V was clipped by 0 bases and J by 0 bases; unmatched bases: 4. CDR3 residues: CASSLASGGVSYEQYF. The DNA for the CDR3 is TGTGCCAGCAGCTTAGCCTCCGGGGGGGTCTCCTACGAGCAGTACTTC.

This chain joins TRBV30 and TRBJ2-7, with 9 positions matching TRBD2. V gave up 4 bases and J gave up 0 bases; unmatched junction bases: 7. Germline V gene data show CDR1 as GTSNPN and CDR2 as SVGIG (reference sequence). The CDR3 contains 15 residues. CDR3 coding DNA: TGTGCCTGGACTAGCGGGGCTTCAAGCTCCTACGAGCAGTACTTC. The encoded protein is CAWTSGASSSYEQYF.

This clone was observed a few times. The CDR3 protein is CASSQDHQGAWYGYTF. The DNA of the CDR3 is TGCGCCAGCAGCCAAGATCACCAGGGGGCTTGGTATGGCTACACCTTC. The chain joins TRBV4-3 to TRBJ1-2; 8 bases line up with TRBD1. The CDR3 has 16 residues. V gave up 0 bases and J gave up 5 bases; unmatched junction bases: 8. From germline, CDR1 is LGHNA and CDR2 YSLEER.

The J gene is TRBJ2-5, the V gene TRBV19; TRBD1 is a possible D gene (5 bases). CDR3 length: 14 residues. Germline assignment: CDR1 LNHDA and CDR2 SQIVND (reference sequence). V was shortened by 4 bases and J by 5 bases, with 14 bases between the two germline ends. CDR3 amino acids: CASSSPRVRETQYF. The CDR3 bases are TGTGCCAGTAGTAGTCCCAGGGTCAGGGAGACCCAGTACTTC.

The V gene is TRBV5-4, the J gene TRBJ1-3; perhaps TRBD1 as D (5 bases). The CDR3 covers 14 residues. The germline V gene has CDR1 SGHNT and CDR2 YYREEE (reference sequence). Trimming left V 10 bases short and J 0 bases short, with 14 bases between. The CDR3 nucleotides are TGTGCCCTGGGGCCTGGGGACTCTGGAAACACCATATATTTT. Its protein is CALGPGDSGNTIYF.

The CDR3 DNA reads TGTGCCAGCAGTTTAGGGGGCAAAGGCGAGCAGTACTTC. It translates to CASSLGGKGEQYF. The rearrangement uses TRBV12-3 or TRBV12-4 and TRBJ2-7, with TRBD1 as a possible D gene (5 bases). V lost 1 base and J 6 bases, leaving 10 bases between the germline ends. This CDR3 region has 13 residues.

The chain carries TRBV11-2 and TRBJ1-2; possibly TRBD1 for D (5 bases). Germline CDR1 is SGHAT and CDR2 is FQNNGV. There are 13 residues in the CDR3. The V gene lost 4 bases and the J gene lost 5 bases, with 11 bases spanning the gap. CDR3 DNA sequence: TGTGCCAGCAGCTCCTCAGGGATTTATGGCTACACCTTC. Translated: CASSSSGIYGYTF.

The rearrangement uses TRBV7-8 and TRBJ2-3; 9 bases match TRBD2. After removal of 2 bases from V and 2 bases from J, the junction contained 2 bases not matched to a gene. Germline V lookup: CDR1 SGHVS, CDR2 FQNEAQ. CDR3 length: 15 amino acids. The CDR3 here is CASSLQGLATDTQYF. CDR3 in DNA: TGTGCCAGCAGCTTACAGGGACTAGCCACAGATACGCAGTATTTT. Using reference TRBV7-8 and TRBJ2-3 for the parts outside the CDR3, the full variable domain is GAGVSQSPRYKVAKRGQDVALRCDPISGHVSLFWYQQALGQGPEFLTYFQNEAQLDKSGLPSDRFFAERPEGSVSTLKIQRTQQEDSAVYLCASSLQGLATDTQYFGPGTRLTVL.

The chain couples TRBV6-5 to TRBJ1-2; weak D call: TRBD1 (5 bases). Germline assignment: CDR1 MNHEY and CDR2 SVGAGI. With 2 bases removed from V and 6 bases from J, the gap between germline ends came to 10 bases. This CDR3 comprises 13 residues. In DNA form, the CDR3 reads TGTGCCAGCAGTTACGGGGCCCAGGATGGCTACACCTTC. Translated, it gives CASSYGAQDGYTF.

The rearrangement joins TRBV4-1 to TRBJ2-3; TRBD2 aligns across 8 bases. J lost 2 bases, V lost 3 bases, and 7 bases had no gene match. CDR1 MGHRA and CDR2 YSYEKL come from the germline V gene. This CDR3 has 16 amino acids. The CDR3 sequence is CASSQPKRGNTDTQYF. CDR3 in DNA: TGCGCCAGCAGCCAGCCCAAGCGGGGGAACACAGATACGCAGTATTTT.

The chain uses TRBV9 and TRBJ2-1, with D maybe TRBD2 (6 bases). This CDR3 comprises 15 residues. Germline values: CDR1 SGDLS, CDR2 YYNGEE. V lost 3 bases, J lost 7 bases, and 17 bases lay in between. The CDR3, as DNA: TGTGCCAGCAGCGGATCGGCGGGGCAAGGGAATGAGCAGTTCTTC. Its translation: CASSGSAGQGNEQFF.

With respect to this clone: The sample carries other DNA sequences with the same CDR3. V is TRBV6-5 and J is TRBJ1-2; D call uncertain. The length of the CDR3 is 11 residues. Germline CDR1 and CDR2: MNHEY and SVGAGI. Trimming took off 8 bases at V and 6 bases at J, with 10 bases between the two ends. As DNA, the CDR3 is TGTGCCAGCCGAAACCAGGATGGCTACACCTTC. As protein: CASRNQDGYTF.

This chain links TRBV9 with TRBJ1-4, with D perhaps TRBD1 (5 bases). Germline loops: CDR1 SGDLS, CDR2 YYNGEE. The CDR3 totals 18 residues. The V and J ends lost 4 bases and 7 bases respectively, with 26 bases between them. CDR3 sequence: CASSNGRLAQARGEKLFF. As DNA, the CDR3 is TGTGCCAGCAGCAACGGGAGGTTAGCACAGGCGCGGGGTGAAAAACTGTTTTTT.

The chain employs TRBV5-1 and TRBJ1-2; D gene unclear. The CDR3 contains 12 residues. Germline CDR1 SGHRS, CDR2 YFSETQ. With 0 bases removed from V and 7 bases from J, the gap between germline ends came to 7 bases. CDR3 in amino acids: CASSLDSLGYTF. CDR3 in DNA: TGCGCCAGCAGCTTGGACAGTCTTGGCTACACCTTC. Full variable domain (outside the CDR3, taken from reference TRBV5-1 and TRBJ1-2): KAGVTQTPRYLIKTRGQQVTLSCSPISGHRSVSWYQQTPGQGLQFLFEYFSETQRNKGNFPGRFSGRQFSNSRSEMNVSTLELGDSALYLCASSLDSLGYTFGSGTRLTVV.

This clone was found once. The chain recombines TRBV5-5 with TRBJ2-3; D might be TRBD2 (6 bases). V was shortened by 6 bases and J by 2 bases, with 13 bases between the two germline ends. Germline V lookup: CDR1 SGHKS, CDR2 YYEKEE (reference sequence). The CDR3 spans 14 residues. CDR3 region: CASMPGGATDTQYF. In DNA, the CDR3 is TGTGCCAGCATGCCCGGGGGAGCCACAGATACGCAGTATTTT.

This chain connects TRBV12-5 to TRBJ2-7; D gene ambiguous. The CDR3 is 14 amino acids. Germline V lookup: CDR1 LGHNT, CDR2 FRNRAP. V shed 7 bases and J shed 0 bases, with 13 bases lying between them. The CDR3 nucleotides read TGTGCTAGTGTGGTAGCTAACTACTCCTACGAGCAGTACTTC. This gives the protein CASVVANYSYEQYF.

This clone occurred a few times. The V gene is TRBV28, the J gene TRBJ1-1; D is perhaps TRBD1 (6 bases). The CDR3 runs to 15 residues. V was pared by 5 bases and J by 1 base, with 14 bases between. Germline CDR1 reads MDHEN; CDR2 reads SYDVKM. CDR3 in amino acids: CASSLAGTQNTEAFF. The CDR3 region has the DNA TGTGCCAGCAGTCTCGCCGGGACACAGAACACTGAAGCTTTCTTT.